What follows describes a single T cell receptor beta chain. Trimming cost V 5 bases and J 7 bases, with 7 bases left between them. The CDR3 is made up of 11 amino acids. Germline CDR1 SGHDN, CDR2 FVKESK. This entry is derived from a study of blood T cell repertoires in COVID-19. Study-level background: Both acute and convalescent COVID-19 samples were obtained from the United States, Italy and Spain. The analysed material was cDNA or gDNA that came from T cells, B-cell-depleted T cells, or PBMCs.

Per the original data handling: Amplification from reference gene primers served as the basis for estimated nucleated cell counts. TCRdb keeps only in-frame clones here, not all; method: immunoSEQ multiplex PCR. Clonal size and the V and J genes are those of that table, whereas D and trimming came from the DNA. The repertoire includes around 160,000 clones, about 88% of them detected once, and 2.3% sits in the top ten. The V gene is TRBV14, the J gene TRBJ2-3; tentative D call: TRBD1 (5 bases). This clonotype originated in a human donor in a cohort sampled during active COVID-19. What was sequenced was peripheral blood. The chain's CDR3 is CASSSGNTQYF. For the CDR3, the DNA is TGTGCCAGCAGCTCAGGGAATACGCAGTATTTT.